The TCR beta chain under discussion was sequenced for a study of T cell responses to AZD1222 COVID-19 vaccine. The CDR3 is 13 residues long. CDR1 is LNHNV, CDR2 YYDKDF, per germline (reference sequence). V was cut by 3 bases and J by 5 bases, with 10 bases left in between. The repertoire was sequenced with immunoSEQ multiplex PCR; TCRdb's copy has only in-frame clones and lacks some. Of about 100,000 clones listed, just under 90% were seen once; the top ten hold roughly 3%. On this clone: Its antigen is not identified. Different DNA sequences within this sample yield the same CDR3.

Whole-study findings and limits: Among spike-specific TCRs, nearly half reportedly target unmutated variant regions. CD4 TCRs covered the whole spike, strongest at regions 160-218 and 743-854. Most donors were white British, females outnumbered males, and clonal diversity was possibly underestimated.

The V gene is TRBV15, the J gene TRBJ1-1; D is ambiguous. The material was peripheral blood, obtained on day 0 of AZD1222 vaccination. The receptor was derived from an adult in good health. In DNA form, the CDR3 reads TGTGCCACCAGCAGGGCTGGTGGGACTGAAGCTTTCTTT. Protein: CATSRAGGTEAFF.